The rows below give T cell receptor beta chains drawn from one sample of a study of blood T cells in healthy people across ages. MiXCR, run by TCRdb on the 5' RACE reads, gives a single entry per CDR3 protein. The sample yields roughly 1.5 million distinct CDR3 sequences, roughly two fifths seen once. Sequenced sample: blood. Every receptor here comes from a woman between 18 and 29 years old in good health. The CDR3 runs from the conserved cysteine through the conserved F or W. The order of the fields is D gene, clone size, J gene, V gene, CDR3 DNA, CDR3 protein. A D gene is named only where the DNA matches it firmly. Clone size is not always given. Where it is, it says once, few, many or a class for expanded clones.

D gene: -
clone size: -
J gene: TRBJ1-5
V gene: TRBV28
CDR3 DNA: TGTGCCAGCAGTTTATGGTCACAGGCGAATCAGCCCCAGCATTTT
CDR3 protein: CASSLWSQANQPQHF

D gene: -
clone size: -
J gene: TRBJ2-4
V gene: TRBV18
CDR3 DNA: TGTGCTAGCTCACCTGCGAGACTAGGTAGGAACATTCAGTACTTC
CDR3 protein: CASSPARLGRNIQYF

D gene: -
clone size: -
J gene: TRBJ1-1
V gene: TRBV20-1
CDR3 DNA: TGCAGTGCTAGAGGCCCCGAAACTGGGACCGCTTTCTTT
CDR3 protein: CSARGPETGTAFF

D gene: -
clone size: -
J gene: TRBJ2-1
V gene: TRBV7-2
CDR3 DNA: TGTGCCAGCAGCCCCCGGGAGAATCCCTACAATGAGCAGTTCTTC
CDR3 protein: CASSPRENPYNEQFF

D gene: -
clone size: -
J gene: TRBJ2-7
V gene: TRBV14
CDR3 DNA: TGTGCCGGCAGCCTTCTTGACAGGCTGTACGAGCAGTACTTC
CDR3 protein: CAGSLLDRLYEQYF

D gene: -
clone size: few
J gene: TRBJ1-6
V gene: TRBV20-1
CDR3 DNA: TGCAGTGCTAGATCGGACAGCAACCGCGATTCACCCCTCCACTTT
CDR3 protein: CSARSDSNRDSPLHF

D gene: -
clone size: -
J gene: TRBJ2-7
V gene: TRBV5-1
CDR3 DNA: TGCGCCAGCAGCTTGGAAGGCCCACCCAATGAGCAGTACTTC
CDR3 protein: CASSLEGPPNEQYF

D gene: -
clone size: -
J gene: TRBJ1-3
V gene: TRBV12-3/TRBV12-4
CDR3 DNA: TGTGCCAGCACGTCTGGATTCCGTGGAAACACCATATATTTT
CDR3 protein: CASTSGFRGNTIYF

D gene: -
clone size: -
J gene: TRBJ2-2
V gene: TRBV7-8
CDR3 DNA: TGTGCCAGCAGCTTCCTCAGGGTGAGGAACACCGGGGAGCTGTTTTTT
CDR3 protein: CASSFLRVRNTGELFF

D gene: -
clone size: -
J gene: TRBJ2-3
V gene: TRBV6-5
CDR3 DNA: TGTGCCAGCAGTCTCTTTGGAGGGACGGTAACAGATACGCAGTATTTT
CDR3 protein: CASSLFGGTVTDTQYF

D gene: -
clone size: many
J gene: TRBJ2-7
V gene: TRBV4-2
CDR3 DNA: TGTGCTTCGCGAGGGCCCTCCTCCTACGAGCAGTACTTC
CDR3 protein: CASRGPSSYEQYF

D gene: TRBD1
clone size: -
J gene: TRBJ2-3
V gene: TRBV5-1
CDR3 DNA: TGCGCCAGCAGCTTGGGCCTACAGGGGCGAAGTACAGATACGCAGTATTTT
CDR3 protein: CASSLGLQGRSTDTQYF

D gene: -
clone size: few
J gene: TRBJ2-7
V gene: TRBV20-1
CDR3 DNA: TGCAGTGCTCGTTATTACAATGAGCAGTACTTC
CDR3 protein: CSARYYNEQYF

D gene: TRBD1
clone size: -
J gene: TRBJ2-3
V gene: TRBV11-2
CDR3 DNA: TGTGCCAGCAACATCGCGAGGTCTCAGGGGGCTACGCAGTATTTT
CDR3 protein: CASNIARSQGATQYF

D gene: -
clone size: -
J gene: TRBJ2-3
V gene: TRBV20-1
CDR3 DNA: TGCAGTGCTGAGGGGGGCAGGGGAGTCACAGATACGCAGTATTTT
CDR3 protein: CSAEGGRGVTDTQYF

D gene: -
clone size: -
J gene: TRBJ2-7
V gene: TRBV28
CDR3 DNA: TGTGCCAGCAGTTTAAGAGGGCCTGGTTTAGGGGACGAAGCCTACGAGCAGTACTTC
CDR3 protein: CASSLRGPGLGDEAYEQYF

D gene: TRBD2
clone size: few
J gene: TRBJ2-1
V gene: TRBV6-5
CDR3 DNA: TGTGCCAGCAGTTCCGGACTAGGCCACTCGTACAATGAGCAGTTCTTC
CDR3 protein: CASSSGLGHSYNEQFF

D gene: TRBD2
clone size: -
J gene: TRBJ2-3
V gene: TRBV12-3/TRBV12-4
CDR3 DNA: TGTGCCAGCAGGATAGCGGGAGGCCCTCAGGATACGCAGTATTTT
CDR3 protein: CASRIAGGPQDTQYF

D gene: -
clone size: -
J gene: TRBJ2-5
V gene: TRBV2
CDR3 DNA: TGTGCCAGCAGTGACGGCCAGGGGGAGACCCAGTACTTC
CDR3 protein: CASSDGQGETQYF

D gene: -
clone size: -
J gene: TRBJ1-3
V gene: TRBV7-9
CDR3 DNA: TGTGCCAGCAGCGGACCTGGGGGGGCTGGAAACACCATATATTTT
CDR3 protein: CASSGPGGAGNTIYF

D gene: -
clone size: -
J gene: TRBJ2-1
V gene: TRBV6-6
CDR3 DNA: TGTGCCAACAGTTATTCCGGATCATACAATGAGCAGTTCTTC
CDR3 protein: CANSYSGSYNEQFF

D gene: -
clone size: few
J gene: TRBJ1-1
V gene: TRBV12-3/TRBV12-4
CDR3 DNA: TGTGCCAGCAGTTTCAGGACCTCCGGTGAAGCTTTCTTT
CDR3 protein: CASSFRTSGEAFF

D gene: -
clone size: -
J gene: TRBJ2-7
V gene: TRBV20-1
CDR3 DNA: TGCAGTGCTAGCGAGTTCTACGAGCAGTACTTC
CDR3 protein: CSASEFYEQYF

D gene: -
clone size: -
J gene: TRBJ1-2
V gene: TRBV2
CDR3 DNA: TGTGCCAGCAGTGAGGGAGCTAACTATGGCTACACCTTC
CDR3 protein: CASSEGANYGYTF

D gene: -
clone size: -
J gene: TRBJ2-7
V gene: TRBV20-1
CDR3 DNA: TGCAGTGCTATTAGCGGAGACTCCTACGAGCAGTACTTC
CDR3 protein: CSAISGDSYEQYF

D gene: TRBD2
clone size: -
J gene: TRBJ2-1
V gene: TRBV7-3
CDR3 DNA: TGTGCCAGCAGCTTAAAGGGAATTAGCGGGGACTCCTACAATGAGCAGTTCTTC
CDR3 protein: CASSLKGISGDSYNEQFF

D gene: -
clone size: -
J gene: TRBJ2-3
V gene: TRBV4-1
CDR3 DNA: TGCGCCAGCAGCCAGTTGGAAGGCACAGATACGCAGTATTTT
CDR3 protein: CASSQLEGTDTQYF

D gene: -
clone size: -
J gene: TRBJ1-4
V gene: TRBV5-5
CDR3 DNA: TGTGCCAGCAGCTTGGCCTGGACACCGGCAACTAATGAAAAACTGTTTTTT
CDR3 protein: CASSLAWTPATNEKLFF

D gene: TRBD2
clone size: -
J gene: TRBJ2-1
V gene: TRBV11-2
CDR3 DNA: TGTGCCAGCAGCTTAGACCTAGCGGCCTACAATGAGCAGTTCTTC
CDR3 protein: CASSLDLAAYNEQFF

D gene: -
clone size: -
J gene: TRBJ1-2
V gene: TRBV20-1
CDR3 DNA: TGCAGGGCTTTGACAGTAAACTATGGCTACACCTTC
CDR3 protein: CRALTVNYGYTF

D gene: TRBD1
clone size: -
J gene: TRBJ2-7
V gene: TRBV3-1
CDR3 DNA: TGTGCCAGCAGCCAATTAGCCGGACAGGGGTACAATGAGCAGTACTTC
CDR3 protein: CASSQLAGQGYNEQYF

D gene: -
clone size: -
J gene: TRBJ1-1
V gene: TRBV4-3
CDR3 DNA: TGCGCCAGCAGCCAGGATCAGGGGCCGGGCACTGAAGCTTTCTTT
CDR3 protein: CASSQDQGPGTEAFF

D gene: -
clone size: few
J gene: TRBJ2-2
V gene: TRBV18
CDR3 DNA: TGTGCCAGCTCACCAGTTAAGAACACCGGGGAGCTGTTTTTT
CDR3 protein: CASSPVKNTGELFF

D gene: -
clone size: -
J gene: TRBJ1-5
V gene: TRBV25-1
CDR3 DNA: TGTGCCAGCAGTGAACTGGAGCATCAGCCCCAGCATTTT
CDR3 protein: CASSELEHQPQHF

D gene: TRBD1
clone size: -
J gene: TRBJ1-1
V gene: TRBV30
CDR3 DNA: TGTGCCGGCGGCAGGGGGGGCACTGAAGCTTTCTTT
CDR3 protein: CAGGRGGTEAFF

D gene: -
clone size: -
J gene: TRBJ2-3
V gene: TRBV20-1
CDR3 DNA: TGCAGTGTCCCTCCGGGACACACAGATACGCAGTATTTT
CDR3 protein: CSVPPGHTDTQYF

D gene: TRBD1
clone size: -
J gene: TRBJ1-2
V gene: TRBV28
CDR3 DNA: TGTGCCAGCAGTGTCGTTTCAGGGGGAATCCACACCTTC
CDR3 protein: CASSVVSGGIHTF

D gene: -
clone size: -
J gene: TRBJ1-4
V gene: TRBV29-1
CDR3 DNA: TGCAGCGTTCGAGATCTGGGACGAGCTAATGAAAAACTGTTTTTT
CDR3 protein: CSVRDLGRANEKLFF